This record covers a single T cell receptor (beta chain). Its antigen is unidentified. The CDR3 loop spans 10 amino acids. The V end lost 8 bases, the J end lost 7 bases, and 8 bases lay between the germline ends. Germline values: CDR1 LNHDA, CDR2 SQIVND (reference sequence). Some clones are missing from TCRdb's copy, which holds only in-frame ones; the method was immunoSEQ multiplex PCR. The data contain under 35,000 clones, around 76% of them singletons. This entry comes from a study of OX40 agonist ivuxolimab in advanced cancers. Study context: Allowance was made for prior anti-PD-1, anti-PD-L1 or anti-CTLA-4 therapy, and 35% to 40% had some. Whole-study findings and limits: The mean number of expanded clones was higher in CD8+ T cells than in CD4+. Among the lowest peripheral clonal expansion occurred in 0.1-3.0 mg/kg partial responders.

Sequencing was performed on CD4+ or CD8+ T cells sorted from blood, taken in a trial of the OX40 agonist ivuxolimab. The chain is built from TRBV19 and TRBJ1-1; no clear D. The TCR sequence derives from an adult with an advanced solid tumor such as melanoma, head and neck, liver or kidney cancer. CDR3 amino acids: CASGISEAFF. The CDR3 coding sequence is TGTGCCAGTGGAATAAGTGAAGCTTTCTTT.